Below are 21 T cell receptor beta chains sequenced from a single sample in a study of T cells in Graves' hyperthyroidism and ophthalmopathy. RNA transcripts provided the source from which TCR beta CDR3 regions were amplified. When the TCR CDR3 underwent first-round RT-PCR, the HTBI primer set was used. One entry per CDR3 protein, called by TCRdb with MiXCR from the multiplex PCR reads. The data show roughly 640,000 distinct CDR3 sequences, with 15% to 20% seen just once and around 3.3% held by the top ten. The sample taken for sequencing was blood. Receptors were obtained from a woman aged 35 to 49 with Graves' ophthalmopathy.

The chain carries TRBV29-1 and TRBJ1-2; maybe TRBD1 (5 bases). Per germline, CDR1 SQVTM and CDR2 ANQGSEA. The CDR3 is made up of 12 amino acids. V lost 5 bases, J lost 3 bases, and 10 bases lay in between. The CDR3 protein is CSVLRGDYGYTF. CDR3 in DNA: TGCAGCGTTCTTAGGGGAGACTATGGCTACACCTTC.

This clonotype has ten or more counts. The chain recombines TRBV11-2 with TRBJ2-3; D is possibly TRBD2 (5 bases). The CDR3 contains 14 residues. CDR1 and CDR2 from the germline V gene are SGHAT and FQNNGV. Trimming pared 3 bases from V and 4 bases from J, leaving 11 bases between. The CDR3 bases are TGTGCCAGCAGCTTGCGCGAGGGATCAGATACGCAGTATTTT. Amino acid sequence: CASSLREGSDTQYF. The full variable domain, its missing parts supplied by reference TRBV11-2 and TRBJ2-3, is EAGVAQSPRYKIIEKRQSVAFWCNPISGHATLYWYQQILGQGPKLLIQFQNNGVVDDSQLPKDRFSAERLKGVDSTLKIQPAKLEDSAVYLCASSLREGSDTQYFGPGTRLTVL.

The genes are TRBV2 and TRBJ2-6; D is perhaps TRBD1 or TRBD2 (5 bases each). CDR1 and CDR2 (germline): SNHLY, FYNNEI. The CDR3 covers 15 residues. V lost 6 bases, J lost 2 bases, and 11 bases lay in between. CDR3 bases: TGTGCCAGCAGGACTTGGGGGACTGGGGCCAACGTCCTGACTTTC. Protein sequence: CASRTWGTGANVLTF.

This clonotype was found a few times. The genes are TRBV4-1 and TRBJ2-1, with D unresolved. This CDR3 is built from 16 residues. The ends were cut back, 1 base at V and 0 bases at J, with 10 bases in the middle. CDR1 and CDR2 from the germline V gene are MGHRA and YSYEKL. CDR3 DNA: TGCGCCAGCAGCCAAGGACCACCCAGCTCCTACAATGAGCAGTTCTTC. This translates into CASSQGPPSSYNEQFF.

This rearrangement joins TRBV6-1 to TRBJ2-3; D might be TRBD1 (7 bases). V lost 2 bases, J lost 6 bases, and 9 bases lay in between. Germline CDR1 reads MNHNS; CDR2 reads SASEGT. This CDR3 has 13 amino acids. The CDR3 loop is CASSEQGGDTQYF. CDR3 nucleotide sequence: TGTGCCAGCAGTGAACAGGGGGGCGATACGCAGTATTTT.

A few counts support this clonotype. The chain combines TRBV20-1 with TRBJ2-7; D is unresolved. Per the germline V gene, CDR1 is DFQATT and CDR2 is SNEGSKA (reference sequence). The CDR3 runs to 15 residues. Between the trimmed V and J ends, which lost 0 bases and 1 base, there was a span of 13 bases. CDR3 bases: TGCAGTGCTAGAGATCTCGGAAAGAATTCCTACGAGCAGTACTTC. Its translation is CSARDLGKNSYEQYF.

In this sample, this clonotype turned up many times. The genes are TRBV5-1 and TRBJ1-1, with 9 bases lining up with TRBD1. The ends lost 5 bases at V and 0 bases at J; junction bases unmatched: 5. Germline CDR1 is SGHRS and CDR2 is YFSETQ. The length of the CDR3 is 15 residues. CDR3 sequence (DNA): TGCGCCAGCAGGTACGGGACAGGGATGAACACTGAAGCTTTCTTT. The encoded protein is CASRYGTGMNTEAFF.

The chain has TRBV27 and TRBJ1-1, with 11 bases that match TRBD1. Trimming cost V 3 bases and J 4 bases; bases outside gene matches: 7. Germline lookup yields CDR1 MNHEY and CDR2 SMNVEV (reference sequence). CDR3 length: 16 amino acids. CDR3 sequence: CASSFRTGGAGTEAFF. In DNA, the CDR3 is TGTGCCAGCAGTTTTCGGACAGGGGGCGCGGGCACTGAAGCTTTCTTT.

This clonotype was observed at least ten times. This chain connects TRBV11-1 to TRBJ2-1; 9 bases are shared with TRBD2. After removal of 1 base from V and 5 bases from J, the junction contained 6 bases not matched to a gene. Germline V gene sequence: CDR1 SGHAT, CDR2 FQDESV (reference sequence). The CDR3 has 16 amino acids. This CDR3 is CASSLVGLAGHNEQFF. The CDR3 nucleotides are TGTGCCAGCAGCTTAGTGGGTCTAGCGGGACACAATGAGCAGTTCTTC.

This clonotype was found many times. V gene TRBV6-1 combines with J gene TRBJ1-2; maybe TRBD1 (6 bases). This CDR3 is built from 15 residues. V was trimmed by 6 bases and J by 1 base, leaving 15 bases between them. Germline V lookup: CDR1 MNHNS, CDR2 SASEGT. As DNA, the CDR3 is TGTGCCAGCAGAGCCTGGGGGCAGGGTAACTATGGCTACACCTTC. It specifies CASRAWGQGNYGYTF.

At least ten counts were recorded for this clonotype. The rearrangement links TRBV11-2 to TRBJ2-1; a possible D gene is TRBD1 (5 bases). CDR1 is SGHAT, CDR2 FQNNGV, per germline. Trimming pared 0 bases from V and 8 bases from J, leaving 11 bases between. The CDR3 consists of 14 residues. CDR3 loop: CASSLEGPWDEQFF. The CDR3 nucleotides are TGTGCCAGCAGCTTAGAGGGGCCCTGGGATGAGCAGTTCTTC. The whole variable domain, remainder taken from reference TRBV11-2 and TRBJ2-1, is EAGVAQSPRYKIIEKRQSVAFWCNPISGHATLYWYQQILGQGPKLLIQFQNNGVVDDSQLPKDRFSAERLKGVDSTLKIQPAKLEDSAVYLCASSLEGPWDEQFFGPGTRLTVL.

DNA for the CDR3: TGTGCCTGGAGTTCTTCCTACGAGCAGTACTTC. Protein: CAWSSSYEQYF. The V and J genes are TRBV30 and TRBJ2-7, with D unclear. Germline loops: CDR1 GTSNPN, CDR2 SVGIG (reference sequence). Trimming took 2 bases from V and 1 from J, leaving 3 bases between them. This CDR3 comprises 11 residues.

At least ten counts were recorded for this clonotype. The J gene is TRBJ2-5, the V gene TRBV28, with 7 bases lining up with TRBD2. In germline, CDR1 is MDHEN, CDR2 SYDVKM. The CDR3 length is 15 residues. V shed 7 bases and J 3 bases; nucleotides not matched to a gene: 11. In DNA form, the CDR3 reads TGTGCCAGCACTTCTTTTGGGGGGGGGAAAGAGACCCAGTACTTC. The encoded protein is CASTSFGGGKETQYF. Combining the CDR3 with reference TRBV28 and TRBJ2-5 gives the whole variable domain DVKVTQSSRYLVKRTGEKVFLECVQDMDHENMFWYRQDPGLGLRLIYFSYDVKMKEKGDIPEGYSVSREKKERFSLILESASTNQTSMYLCASTSFGGGKETQYFGPGTRLLVL.

This clonotype was found a few times. This chain's CDR3 is CASSDRRYTEAFF. In DNA, the CDR3 is TGTGCCAGCAGTGACAGACGATACACTGAAGCTTTCTTT. This sequence joins TRBV6-1 and TRBJ1-1, with D uncertain. The CDR3 contains 13 residues. Deletions cut 3 bases from V and 3 bases from J, with 8 bases between. Per germline, CDR1 MNHNS and CDR2 SASEGT.

This clonotype was counted many times. In nucleotides, the CDR3 is TGTGCCAGCAGTTTTTCGGGGAGCACAGATACGCAGTATTTT. It specifies CASSFSGSTDTQYF. The V gene is TRBV12-3 or TRBV12-4, the J gene TRBJ2-3; TRBD2 is a possible D gene (5 bases). The CDR3 has 14 amino acids. The V end lost 3 bases, the J end lost 0 bases, and 7 bases lay between the germline ends.

V gene TRBV6-1 combines with J gene TRBJ2-3; D gene uncertain. Germline CDR1 MNHNS, CDR2 SASEGT. CDR3 size: 15 residues. V lost 11 bases, J lost 6 bases, and 24 bases lay in between. As DNA, the CDR3 is TGTGCCGGGAAACCGACCTTTTTGGCCCCCGATACGCAGTATTTT. Protein product: CAGKPTFLAPDTQYF.

This chain links TRBV20-1 with TRBJ1-4; maybe TRBD1 (5 bases). Trimming pared 5 bases from V and 0 bases from J, leaving 13 bases between. This CDR3 has 15 amino acids. Looked up from germline, CDR1 is DFQATT and CDR2 is SNEGSKA (reference sequence). The CDR3 loop reads CSAGPPGSTNEKLFF. The CDR3 DNA is TGCAGTGCTGGACCCCCAGGGTCAACTAATGAAAAACTGTTTTTT.

This clonotype showed up many times. The chain recombines TRBV2 with TRBJ1-6, with D unclear. The germline CDR1 and CDR2 sequences are SNHLY and FYNNEI. Trimming shortened V by 3 bases and J by 0 bases, and 9 bases separated the two germline ends. The CDR3 runs 16 residues. The CDR3 loop is CASSDRGSSYNSPLHF. CDR3 DNA: TGTGCCAGCAGTGATCGAGGGAGCTCCTATAATTCACCCCTCCACTTT.

The rearrangement uses TRBV7-9 and TRBJ2-6, with D perhaps matching TRBD2 (6 bases). CDR1 is SEHNR and CDR2 is FQNEAQ in the germline V gene (reference sequence). V lost 6 bases and J lost 4, with 10 bases in between. This CDR3 contains 14 residues. CDR3 DNA: TGTGCCAGCAGGAATGGGGGGGGGGCCAACGTCCTGACTTTC. Encoded protein: CASRNGGGANVLTF.

This clonotype was picked up a small number of times. The chain carries TRBV13 and TRBJ2-1; TRBD2 aligns across 8 bases. From germline, CDR1 is PRHDT and CDR2 FYEKMQ (reference sequence). V lost 2 bases and J lost 8; bases outside the gene matches: 11. This CDR3 is built from 16 residues. The CDR3 here is CASSLTEGGGIYEQFF. The CDR3 nucleotides are TGTGCCAGCAGCTTAACAGAAGGCGGGGGGATTTATGAGCAGTTCTTC.

This clonotype was counted many times. This chain joins TRBV11-3 and TRBJ2-1; D is possibly TRBD1 or TRBD2 (5 bases each). CDR3 length: 14 residues. Germline loops: CDR1 SGHNT, CDR2 YENEEA. Trimming stripped 5 bases from V and 5 bases from J, with 13 bases between. CDR3 DNA: TGTGCCAGCAGCCTTGGGGGTTGGGACAATGAGCAGTTCTTC. Amino acids: CASSLGGWDNEQFF. The variable domain in full, completed from reference TRBV11-3 and TRBJ2-1, reads EAGVVQSPRYKIIEKKQPVAFWCNPISGHNTLYWYLQNLGQGPELLIRYENEEAVDDSQLPKDRFSAERLKGVDSTLKIQPAELGDSAVYLCASSLGGWDNEQFFGPGTRLTVL.